This T cell receptor beta chain comes out of a study of OX40 agonist ivuxolimab in advanced cancers. Study at large: Three patients, one with hepatocellular carcinoma and two with cutaneous melanoma, achieved partial responses. General observations from the study: The antigens recognized by the expanded peripheral T cells, that is their antigen specificity, were not determined. Expanded clones were, on average, more numerous in CD8+ T cells than in CD4+.

Autoimmune disease history or systemic immunosuppression led to patient exclusion. Generated by immunoSEQ multiplex PCR, the TCRdb table keeps only in-frame clones and is missing some. The sample yields about 28,000 clones, about 82% seen once. With respect to this clone: Antigen unknown.

Sequenced here: CD4+ or CD8+ T cells sorted from blood, sampled in a trial of the OX40 agonist ivuxolimab. The sequence was obtained from an adult with an advanced solid tumor such as melanoma, head and neck, liver or kidney cancer.

The CDR3 DNA is TGTGCCAGCAGCTCGACAGGGAACACTGAAGCTTTCTTT. It specifies CASSSTGNTEAFF. V gene TRBV7-9 combines with J gene TRBJ1-1; weak D call: TRBD1 (6 bases). The CDR3 length is 13 residues. V lost 4 bases and J lost 1, with 7 bases in between. The germline gives CDR1 SEHNR, CDR2 FQNEAQ (reference sequence).